The 11 T cell receptor beta chains presented below share a single source sample, sequenced in a study of shared clonotypes between healthy human individuals. Clones were read by immunoSEQ multiplex PCR, and TCRdb kept only the in-frame ones, dropping some. This sample yields 1,500,000 or so clones, of which around 97% are seen a single time; roughly 1.1% belongs to the top ten. Sample: naive CD4+ T cells sorted from blood. Subset specified: CD45RA+ positively selected. The receptors were sampled from a man aged 30-40 years in good health.

The genes are TRBV18 and TRBJ2-7; no definite D call. This CDR3 is built from 13 residues. V dropped 3 bases and J dropped 4 bases, with 10 bases sitting between them. Germline CDR1 KGHSH, CDR2 LQKENI. CDR3 sequence reads: CASSPRATYEQYF. The CDR3 region has the DNA TGTGCCAGCTCACCTAGGGCAACATACGAGCAGTACTTC.

Concerning this clone: The sample has other DNA sequences that encode this CDR3 too. V is TRBV19 and J is TRBJ2-5, with 8 bases that match TRBD1. The V and J ends lost 6 bases and 3 bases, in that order; junction bases with no gene match: 3. Germline-derived CDR1 and CDR2 are LNHDA and SQIVND (reference sequence). The CDR3 has 13 residues. CDR3 DNA sequence: TGTGCCAGTAGCTCGGACAGGGAAGAGACCCAGTACTTC. Amino acid sequence: CASSSDREETQYF.

The chain links TRBV19 to TRBJ2-1, with D uncertain. The CDR3 totals 15 residues. In germline, CDR1 is LNHDA, CDR2 SQIVND (reference sequence). Between the trimmed V and J ends, which lost 6 bases and 0 bases, there was a span of 12 bases. The CDR3 is CASRRAPNSYNEQFF. CDR3 DNA: TGTGCCAGTAGACGGGCTCCAAACTCCTACAATGAGCAGTTCTTC.

The genes are TRBV5-4 and TRBJ2-1; 10 bases agree with TRBD2. Germline V gene sequence: CDR1 SGHNT, CDR2 YYREEE (reference sequence). The V and J ends lost 3 bases and 3 bases, in that order; junction bases with no gene match: 6. The CDR3 is 16 residues long. The chain's CDR3 is CASSSLAGGIYNEQFF. In DNA form, the CDR3 reads TGTGCCAGCAGCTCATTAGCGGGAGGTATCTACAATGAGCAGTTCTTC.

This sequence joins TRBV5-1 and TRBJ2-5, with 9 bases matching TRBD1. The trim removed 4 bases at V and 0 bases at J, leaving 10 bases unmatched. CDR3 length: 17 amino acids. Germline loops: CDR1 SGHRS, CDR2 YFSETQ. The CDR3 DNA is TGCGCCAGCAGCCTTTCCGGACAGGGGCGTTACCAAGAGACCCAGTACTTC. This sequence encodes CASSLSGQGRYQETQYF.

This clone has only one observation. The genes are TRBV2 and TRBJ1-5; TRBD1 is a possible D gene (5 bases). V was trimmed by 3 bases and J by 3 bases, leaving 21 bases between them. This CDR3 has 18 residues. Germline V lookup: CDR1 SNHLY, CDR2 FYNNEI. The CDR3 DNA reads as TGTGCCAGCAGTGATTTGGCAGGGTTAATCGGTTCCAATCAGCCCCAGCATTTT. It is translated as CASSDLAGLIGSNQPQHF.

This chain connects TRBV5-1 to TRBJ2-3; no reliable D call. Germline-derived CDR1 and CDR2 are SGHRS and YFSETQ. The CDR3 sequence is 14 residues long. With 4 bases removed from V and 0 bases from J, the gap between germline ends came to 9 bases. The CDR3 DNA sequence: TGCGCCAGCAGCGCCCGGTCAAGCACAGATACGCAGTATTTT. Protein product: CASSARSSTDTQYF.

The V gene is TRBV5-1, the J gene TRBJ2-3; 9 positions agree with TRBD1. V trimming: 5 bases; J trimming: 0 bases; junction bases outside the gene matches: 7. Germline lookup yields CDR1 SGHRS and CDR2 YFSETQ. The CDR3 runs 16 residues. The CDR3 nucleotides read TGCGCCAGCAGTCTGACAGGGGGACAAAGCACAGATACGCAGTATTTT. Its protein product is CASSLTGGQSTDTQYF.

The chain couples TRBV2 to TRBJ1-2; 7 bases match TRBD1. V dropped 3 bases and J dropped 7; count of bases not matched to a gene: 5. Germline V gives CDR1 SNHLY, CDR2 FYNNEI. The CDR3 is 13 amino acids. CDR3: CASSDQGVAGYTF. CDR3 DNA: TGTGCCAGCAGTGACCAGGGGGTAGCTGGCTACACCTTC.

The genes are TRBV15 and TRBJ1-1; D ambiguous. There are 15 residues in the CDR3. Trimming took off 3 bases at V and 5 bases at J, with 16 bases between the two ends. CDR1 is LNHNV, CDR2 YYDKDF, per germline (reference sequence). The CDR3, as DNA: TGTGCCACCAGCAGCCCCACCTGGATCAGTACTGAAGCTTTCTTT. Amino acid sequence: CATSSPTWISTEAFF.

The rearrangement uses TRBV28 and TRBJ2-3, with D unclear. Germline lookup yields CDR1 MDHEN and CDR2 SYDVKM. Between the trimmed V and J ends, which lost 5 bases and 0 bases, there was a span of 6 bases. This CDR3 is built from 13 residues. CDR3: CASSPASTDTQYF. Here the CDR3 DNA reads TGTGCCAGCAGTCCCGCTAGCACAGATACGCAGTATTTT.